Listed here are 24 T cell receptor delta chains from one sample, sequenced in a study of Vδ1+ human thymocytes. Study-wide results and limits: Thymic TRG and TRD repertoires appeared highly polyclonal, with Gaussian CDR3 length distributions.

These receptors lack a known antigen. The template was reverse-transcribed extracted RNA. Pooled V-gene forward primers with one constant-region reverse primer generated the CDR3 amplicons by multiplex PCR. TCRdb called clones from the multiplex PCR reads again using CATT. The table shows 70,000 or so delta-chain clones, with more than 30% occurring only once. Sample: Vdelta1+ gamma-delta thymocytes from the thymus. Documented subset: FACS-sorted CD3+ TCRalphabeta- TCRVdelta1+ TCRVdelta2- thymocytes. These receptors came from a boy under two years old who had congenital heart surgery.

The chain recombines TRDV1 with TRDJ1, with D perhaps matching TRDD2 or TRDD3 (7 bases each). Trimming stripped 5 bases from V and 8 bases from J, with 21 bases between. This CDR3 has 15 residues. Germline loops: CDR1 TSWWSYY, CDR2 QGS. CDR3 in DNA: TGTGCTCTTGGGCGTTCCTACGGGGGATCCAACAAACTCATCTTT. Translated, it gives CALGRSYGGSNKLIF.

The chain combines TRDV1 with TRDJ1, with 12 bases identical to TRDD3. V shed 0 bases and J 8 bases; nucleotides not matched to a gene: 13. Germline V CDR1 and CDR2: TSWWSYY, QGS. The CDR3 is 18 amino acids. The CDR3 bases are TGTGCTCTTGGGGAACTAGGCAACTCTGGGGGATACGAGAAGAAACTCATCTTT. This translates into CALGELGNSGGYEKKLIF.

With respect to this clone: Distinct nucleotide sequences in the sample also encode this CDR3. This chain links TRDV1 with TRDJ1; 10 positions agree with TRDD3. Per germline, CDR1 TSWWSYY and CDR2 QGS. This CDR3 region has 19 residues. V shed 0 bases, J shed 2 bases, and the junction held 12 bases outside the gene matches. CDR3 sequence (DNA): TGTGCTCTTGGGGAACTAACGCGAAACACTGGGGGATCGACCGATAAACTCATCTTT. This translates into CALGELTRNTGGSTDKLIF.

The chain uses TRDV1 and TRDJ1; TRDD3 aligns across 9 bases. This CDR3 has 22 residues. V trimming: 0 bases; J trimming: 2 bases; junction bases outside the gene matches: 22. Germline CDR1 is TSWWSYY and CDR2 is QGS. This CDR3 is CALGELRWTWGYAPGGTDKLIF. The CDR3 DNA reads as TGTGCTCTTGGGGAACTGAGATGGACCTGGGGATACGCGCCCGGTGGTACCGATAAACTCATCTTT.

The chain joins TRDV1 to TRDJ1; a possible D gene is TRDD2 (6 bases). The V gene lost 2 bases and the J gene lost 2 bases, with 21 bases spanning the gap. The CDR3 loop spans 18 amino acids. Germline CDR1 is TSWWSYY and CDR2 is QGS. The CDR3, as DNA: TGTGCTCTTGGGGAAAGGCTTCCTCCGGGGGGGCCGACCGATAAACTCATCTTT. This gives the protein CALGERLPPGGPTDKLIF.

The V and J genes are TRDV1 and TRDJ1; D might be TRDD1 or TRDD3, each matching 5 bases. V was pared by 5 bases and J by 0 bases, with 22 bases between. In germline, CDR1 is TSWWSYY, CDR2 QGS. This CDR3 is built from 18 residues. Here the CDR3 reads CALGKEIYNGANTDKLIF. CDR3 DNA: TGTGCTCTTGGGAAGGAAATTTACAATGGGGCCAACACCGATAAACTCATCTTT.

V is TRDV1 and J is TRDJ1; D is perhaps TRDD2 (6 bases). Deletions cut 4 bases from V and 4 bases from J, with 25 bases between. This CDR3 has 18 amino acids. Germline lookup yields CDR1 TSWWSYY and CDR2 QGS. This CDR3 reads CALGALLQAYRAHDKLIF. In nucleotides, the CDR3 is TGTGCTCTTGGGGCCCTCCTACAGGCTTACAGAGCCCACGATAAACTCATCTTT.

The J gene is TRDJ1, the V gene TRDV1, with 7 bases matching TRDD3. There are 21 residues in the CDR3. The germline V gene encodes CDR1 TSWWSYY and CDR2 QGS. Losses at the gene ends were 1 base for V and 2 bases for J; bases not matched to a gene: 22. CDR3 nucleotide sequence: TGTGCTCTTGGGGAACCCGTTCTAGCTAGGGTGGGATACAGCGTTACCGATAAACTCATCTTT. Amino acid sequence: CALGEPVLARVGYSVTDKLIF.

V usage is TRDV1 and J usage is TRDJ1; 12 bases match TRDD3. V lost 1 base, J lost 0 bases, and 12 bases stayed unmatched. The CDR3 consists of 20 residues. CDR1 is TSWWSYY and CDR2 is QGS in the germline V gene. The CDR3 DNA follows: TGTGCTCTTGGGGAACCGCTCCACTACTGGGGGATACCGTACACCGATAAACTCATCTTT. This sequence encodes CALGEPLHYWGIPYTDKLIF.

The chain has TRDV1 and TRDJ1, with 9 bases aligning to TRDD3. V shed 9 bases, J shed 1 base, and the junction held 39 bases outside the gene matches. CDR3 length: 25 residues. Per the germline V gene, CDR1 is TSWWSYY and CDR2 is QGS. CDR3 sequence (DNA): TGTGCTCTGGTGTACCGAAAATTCCTACGCGGGTACCATGGTCGGGGGGATACACCCACCGATAAACTCATCTTT. This gives the protein CALVYRKFLRGYHGRGDTPTDKLIF.

The chain is built from TRDV1 and TRDJ1, with D possibly being TRDD3 (6 bases). V dropped 0 bases and J dropped 0 bases, with 29 bases sitting between them. This CDR3 spans 22 amino acids. CDR1 and CDR2 (germline): TSWWSYY, QGS. The CDR3 protein is CALGELELISLQGYPYTDKLIF. The CDR3 coding sequence is TGTGCTCTTGGGGAACTAGAGCTTATTAGTCTGCAAGGATACCCGTACACCGATAAACTCATCTTT.

This clone was seen more than once but under ten times. This chain links TRDV1 with TRDJ1; a weak D match, TRDD2 (9 bases). Germline V lookup: CDR1 TSWWSYY, CDR2 QGS. This CDR3 comprises 23 residues. Trimming took 2 bases from V and 0 from J, leaving 34 bases between them. This chain's CDR3 is CALGEGGASYGSFLLGDTDKLIF. The CDR3 DNA reads TGTGCTCTTGGGGAAGGGGGGGCTTCCTACGGATCCTTCCTACTGGGGGACACCGATAAACTCATCTTT.

The gene calls are TRDV1 and TRDJ1; 10 positions match TRDD3. V lost 1 base and J lost 0; bases outside the gene matches: 17. Germline loops: CDR1 TSWWSYY, CDR2 QGS. CDR3 length: 21 residues. CDR3 protein: CALGEPVLGDDRELYTDKLIF. The CDR3 DNA reads TGTGCTCTTGGGGAACCCGTACTGGGGGATGATAGGGAACTGTACACCGATAAACTCATCTTT.

Concerning this clone: This sample includes further DNA sequences coding for the same CDR3. The chain recombines TRDV1 with TRDJ1; perhaps TRDD2 as D (6 bases). This CDR3 spans 20 amino acids. The V gene lost 3 bases and the J gene lost 1 base, with 27 bases spanning the gap. Germline CDR1 and CDR2: TSWWSYY and QGS. CDR3 bases: TGTGCTCTTGGGGAGCTATCTTCCTGGCTCAATGGGTTTTTCACCGATAAACTCATCTTT. Its protein product is CALGELSSWLNGFFTDKLIF.

In its sample, this clone was seen a few times. This chain connects TRDV1 to TRDJ1, with D possibly matching TRDD3 (6 bases). The V gene's germline CDR1 is TSWWSYY and CDR2 QGS. V lost 2 bases, J lost 3 bases, and 31 bases lay in between. This CDR3 is built from 21 residues. CDR3 loop: CALGEYHSKPTGMNHPDKLIF. The CDR3 DNA follows: TGTGCTCTTGGGGAATATCATTCCAAACCTACGGGGATGAACCACCCCGATAAACTCATCTTT.

This clone was counted a few times. The gene calls are TRDV1 and TRDJ1; 7 bases are a match to TRDD2. J was trimmed by 2 bases and V by 2 bases; bases with no gene match: 29. Germline CDR1 reads TSWWSYY; CDR2 reads QGS. The CDR3 contains 23 residues. The CDR3 DNA follows: TGTGCTCTTGGGGAAGTACTGCCCCAATTCCTACTAAGCCCTAATGTGGGGACCGATAAACTCATCTTT. Amino acid sequence: CALGEVLPQFLLSPNVGTDKLIF.

The gene calls are TRDV1 and TRDJ1; 9 bases map to TRDD3. The CDR3 is 18 amino acids. From germline, CDR1 is TSWWSYY and CDR2 QGS. The J segment lost 0 bases and the V segment lost 5 bases, leaving 13 bases of the junction unmatched. DNA for the CDR3: TGTGCTCTTGGGATGGGGAGGGGATACGAACAGTACACCGATAAACTCATCTTT. It translates to CALGMGRGYEQYTDKLIF.

This clone showed up just once. The rearrangement joins TRDV1 to TRDJ1; 7 nucleotides agree with TRDD3. The junction had 31 bases not matched to a gene; V was cut back by 0 bases and J by 0 bases. The length of the CDR3 is 25 residues. The germline CDR1 and CDR2 sequences are TSWWSYY and QGS. The CDR3 sequence is CALGELFPYHPPRTGVYVYTDKLIF. CDR3 nucleotides: TGTGCTCTTGGGGAACTATTCCCTTACCACCCGCCCCGTACTGGGGTATACGTGTACACCGATAAACTCATCTTT.

The J gene is TRDJ1, the V gene TRDV1; a weak D match, TRDD3 (6 bases). CDR1 TSWWSYY and CDR2 QGS come from the germline V gene. The CDR3 is made up of 19 amino acids. Trimming removed 2 bases from V and 3 bases from J, with 25 bases in between. The CDR3 loop reads CALGERCPMGVRPPDKLIF. Here the CDR3 DNA reads TGTGCTCTTGGGGAAAGGTGTCCTATGGGGGTGAGACCACCCGATAAACTCATCTTT.

This clone was picked up one time. The junction shows a germline mismatch at one end, possibly a read error. The same CDR3 is also encoded by other DNA sequences in this sample. The rearrangement links TRDV1 to TRDJ2; a possible D gene is TRDD3 (7 bases). The CDR3 contains 25 residues. The germline gives CDR1 TSWWSYY, CDR2 QGS. CDR3 DNA: TGTGCCCTTGGGGCCTACCATAATAGCCTCCTACGGTACTGGGGACACCCTTCTTTGACAGCACAACTCTTCTTT. Translating gives CALGAYHNSLLRYWGHPSLTAQLFF.

This rearrangement joins TRDV1 to TRDJ1; D perhaps matches TRDD2 (6 bases). The CDR3 is made up of 16 amino acids. Germline assignment: CDR1 TSWWSYY and CDR2 QGS. V lost 2 bases and J lost 3, with 16 bases in between. CDR3 in DNA: TGTGCTCTTGGGGAATTCCACTTCCTTAGTTCCGATAAACTCATCTTT. This codes for CALGEFHFLSSDKLIF.

With respect to this clone: The junction and the germline gene differ at one end; a read error may be behind it. The sample carries other DNA sequences with the same CDR3. The chain uses TRDV2 and TRDJ1; 8 bases are shared with TRDD3. Germline CDR1 and CDR2: GEAIGNYY and EKD. CDR3 size: 17 residues. The CDR3 reads CACDTRRTGGHTDKLIF. The CDR3, as DNA: TGTGCCTGCGACACTCGCCGTACTGGGGGCCACACCGATAAACTCATCTTT.

The rearrangement links TRDV2 to TRDJ1; 10 nucleotides align to TRDD3. The germline V gene encodes CDR1 GEAIGNYY and CDR2 EKD. J lost 0 bases, V lost 6 bases, and 6 bases had no gene match. This CDR3 has 15 residues. CDR3 amino acids: CACPPTGGYTDKLIF. The CDR3 DNA sequence: TGTGCCTGTCCCCCTACTGGGGGATACACCGATAAACTCATCTTT.

The chain employs TRDV1 and TRDJ1; 9 nucleotides match TRDD2. This CDR3 region has 18 residues. The V gene end was trimmed by 3 bases and the J gene end by 2 bases; junction bases not matched to a gene: 13. Germline V gives CDR1 TSWWSYY, CDR2 QGS. The CDR3 reads CALGDPLPTIRGTDKLIF. CDR3 DNA: TGTGCTCTTGGGGACCCCCTTCCTACCATAAGGGGAACCGATAAACTCATCTTT.